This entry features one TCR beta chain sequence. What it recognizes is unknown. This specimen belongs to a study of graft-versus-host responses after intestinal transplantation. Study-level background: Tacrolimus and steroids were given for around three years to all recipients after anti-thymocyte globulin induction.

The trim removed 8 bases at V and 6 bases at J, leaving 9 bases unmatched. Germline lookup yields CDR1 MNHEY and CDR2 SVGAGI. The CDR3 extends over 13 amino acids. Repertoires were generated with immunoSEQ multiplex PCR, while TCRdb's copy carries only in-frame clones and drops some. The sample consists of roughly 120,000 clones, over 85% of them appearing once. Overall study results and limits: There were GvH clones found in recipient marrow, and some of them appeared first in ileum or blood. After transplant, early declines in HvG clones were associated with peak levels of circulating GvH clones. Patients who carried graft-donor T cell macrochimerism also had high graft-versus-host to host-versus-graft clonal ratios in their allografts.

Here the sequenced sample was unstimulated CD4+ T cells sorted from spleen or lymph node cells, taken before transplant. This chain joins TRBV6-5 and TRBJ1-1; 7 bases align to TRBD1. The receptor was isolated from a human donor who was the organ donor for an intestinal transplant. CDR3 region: CASRTHRGAEAFF. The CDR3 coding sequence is TGTGCCAGCCGCACTCACAGGGGTGCTGAAGCTTTCTTT.